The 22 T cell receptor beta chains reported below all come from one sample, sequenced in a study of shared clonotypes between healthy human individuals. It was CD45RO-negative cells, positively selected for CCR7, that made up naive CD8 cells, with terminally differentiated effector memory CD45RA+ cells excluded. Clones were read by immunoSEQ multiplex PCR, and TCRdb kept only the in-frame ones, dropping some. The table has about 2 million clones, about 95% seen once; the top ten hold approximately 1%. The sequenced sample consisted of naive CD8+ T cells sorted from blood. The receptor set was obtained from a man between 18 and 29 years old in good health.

Written as DNA, the CDR3 is TGCGCCAGCAGCTTGGAGACAGCGGGGGATTCACCCCTCCACTTT. Its translation: CASSLETAGDSPLHF. The J gene is TRBJ1-6, the V gene TRBV5-1, with a tentative D call TRBD1 (5 bases). Germline assignment: CDR1 SGHRS and CDR2 YFSETQ. V lost 0 bases to trimming and J lost 8 bases, with 12 bases between them. The CDR3 spans 15 residues. Full variable domain (remainder filled in from reference TRBV5-1 and TRBJ1-6): KAGVTQTPRYLIKTRGQQVTLSCSPISGHRSVSWYQQTPGQGLQFLFEYFSETQRNKGNFPGRFSGRQFSNSRSEMNVSTLELGDSALYLCASSLETAGDSPLHFGNGTRLTVT.

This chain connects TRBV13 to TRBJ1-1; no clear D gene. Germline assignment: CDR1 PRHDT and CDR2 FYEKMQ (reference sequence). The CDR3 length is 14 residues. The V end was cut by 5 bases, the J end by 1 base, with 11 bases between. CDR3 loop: CASSLLTGNTEAFF. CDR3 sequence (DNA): TGTGCCAGCAGCCTGCTAACGGGGAACACTGAAGCTTTCTTT.

CDR3 region: CASSQEWLAYEQYF. In nucleotides, the CDR3 is TGCGCCAGCAGCCAAGAGTGGCTAGCGTACGAGCAGTACTTC. The chain couples TRBV4-1 to TRBJ2-7; D is possibly TRBD2 (6 bases). V lost 0 bases and J lost 4, with 10 bases in between. This CDR3 is 14 amino acids long. Per germline, CDR1 MGHRA and CDR2 YSYEKL.

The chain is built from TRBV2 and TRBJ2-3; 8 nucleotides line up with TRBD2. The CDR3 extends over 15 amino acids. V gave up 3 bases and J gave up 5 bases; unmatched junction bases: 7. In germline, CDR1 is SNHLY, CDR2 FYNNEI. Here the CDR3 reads CASSDGGGQIDTQYF. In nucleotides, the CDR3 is TGTGCCAGCAGTGACGGGGGGGGCCAAATAGATACGCAGTATTTT.

The CDR3 reads CASSIVAGEGGELFF. The CDR3 DNA is TGTGCCAGTAGTATTGTAGCGGGAGAAGGTGGGGAGCTGTTTTTT. This sequence joins TRBV19 and TRBJ2-2; 9 nucleotides line up with TRBD2. Germline CDR1 and CDR2: LNHDA and SQIVND (reference sequence). The CDR3 totals 15 residues. V shed 3 bases and J 8 bases; nucleotides not matched to a gene: 7.

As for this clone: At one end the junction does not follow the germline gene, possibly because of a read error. The CDR3: CASSLALGQISYEQYF. CDR3 nucleotides: TGTGCCAGCAGTTTAGCTCTCGGGCAAATATCCTACGAGCAGTACTTC. J is TRBJ2-7 and V is TRBV7-9; no definite D call. Germline CDR1 and CDR2: SEHNR and FQNEAQ (reference sequence). CDR3 size: 16 residues. Full variable domain (missing parts from reference TRBV7-9 and TRBJ2-7): DTGVSQNPRHKITKRGQNVTFRCDPISEHNRLYWYRQTLGQGPEFLTYFQNEAQLEKSRLLSDRFSAERPKGSFSTLEIQRTEQGDSAMYLCASSLALGQISYEQYFGPGTRLTVT.

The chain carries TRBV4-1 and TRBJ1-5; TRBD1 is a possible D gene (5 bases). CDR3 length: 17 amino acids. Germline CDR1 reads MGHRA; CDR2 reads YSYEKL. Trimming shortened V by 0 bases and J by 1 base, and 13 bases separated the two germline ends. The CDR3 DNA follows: TGCGCCAGCAGCCAAGAATCGGGGGATGGGAGCAATCAGCCCCAGCATTTT. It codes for CASSQESGDGSNQPQHF.

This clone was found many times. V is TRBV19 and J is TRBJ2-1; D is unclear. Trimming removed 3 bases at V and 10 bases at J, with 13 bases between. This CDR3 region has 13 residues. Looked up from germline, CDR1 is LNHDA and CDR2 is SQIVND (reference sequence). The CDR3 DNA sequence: TGTGCCAGTAGTATTCGTTCCCTGGCAGAGCAGTTCTTC. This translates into CASSIRSLAEQFF.

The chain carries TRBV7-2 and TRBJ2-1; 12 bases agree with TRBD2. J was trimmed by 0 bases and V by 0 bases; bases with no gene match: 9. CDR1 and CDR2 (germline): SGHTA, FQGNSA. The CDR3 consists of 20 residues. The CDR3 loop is CASSLALAGGLFSSYNEQFF. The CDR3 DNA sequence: TGTGCCAGCAGCTTAGCACTAGCGGGGGGCCTATTTAGCTCCTACAATGAGCAGTTCTTC. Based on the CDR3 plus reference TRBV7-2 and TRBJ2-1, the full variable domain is GAGVSQSPSNKVTEKGKDVELRCDPISGHTALYWYRQSLGQGLEFLIYFQGNSAPDKSGLPSDRFSAERTGGSVSTLTIQRTQQEDSAVYLCASSLALAGGLFSSYNEQFFGPGTRLTVL.

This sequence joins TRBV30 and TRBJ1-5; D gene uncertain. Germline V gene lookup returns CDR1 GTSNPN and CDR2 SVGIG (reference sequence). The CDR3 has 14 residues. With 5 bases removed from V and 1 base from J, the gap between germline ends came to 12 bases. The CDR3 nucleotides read TGTGCCTGGGATAGCGGGGAGAGCAATCAGCCCCAGCATTTT. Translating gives CAWDSGESNQPQHF.

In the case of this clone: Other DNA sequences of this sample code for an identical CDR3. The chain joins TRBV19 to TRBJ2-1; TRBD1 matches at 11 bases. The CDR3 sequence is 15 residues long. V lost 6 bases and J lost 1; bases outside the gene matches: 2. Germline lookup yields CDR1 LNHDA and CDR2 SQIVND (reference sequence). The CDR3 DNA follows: TGTGCCAGTAGCCGGGACAGGGGGTCCTACAATGAGCAGTTCTTC. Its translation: CASSRDRGSYNEQFF.

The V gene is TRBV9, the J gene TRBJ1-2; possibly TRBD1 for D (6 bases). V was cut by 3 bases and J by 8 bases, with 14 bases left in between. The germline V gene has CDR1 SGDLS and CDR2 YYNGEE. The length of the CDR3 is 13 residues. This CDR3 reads CASSGTGPKGYTF. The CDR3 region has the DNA TGTGCCAGCAGCGGTACAGGGCCTAAGGGCTACACCTTC.

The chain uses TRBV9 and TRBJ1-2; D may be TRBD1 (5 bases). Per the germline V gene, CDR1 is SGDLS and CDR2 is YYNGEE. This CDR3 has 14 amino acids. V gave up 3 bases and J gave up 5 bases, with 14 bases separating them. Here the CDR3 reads CASSAEGGVYGYTF. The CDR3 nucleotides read TGTGCCAGCAGCGCCGAGGGAGGGGTTTATGGCTACACCTTC.

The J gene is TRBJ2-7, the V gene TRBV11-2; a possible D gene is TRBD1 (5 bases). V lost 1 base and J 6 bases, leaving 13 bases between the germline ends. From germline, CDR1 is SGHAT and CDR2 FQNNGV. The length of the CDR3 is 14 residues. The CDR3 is CASSLVGTGAEQYF. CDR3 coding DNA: TGTGCCAGCAGCTTAGTAGGCACAGGAGCCGAGCAGTACTTC.

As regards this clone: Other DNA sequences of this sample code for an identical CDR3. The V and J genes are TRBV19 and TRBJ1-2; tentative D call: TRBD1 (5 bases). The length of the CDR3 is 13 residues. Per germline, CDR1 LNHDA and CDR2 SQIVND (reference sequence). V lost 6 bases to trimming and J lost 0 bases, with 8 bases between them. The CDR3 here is CASSLGANYGYTF. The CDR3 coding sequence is TGTGCCAGTAGCCTGGGGGCTAACTATGGCTACACCTTC.

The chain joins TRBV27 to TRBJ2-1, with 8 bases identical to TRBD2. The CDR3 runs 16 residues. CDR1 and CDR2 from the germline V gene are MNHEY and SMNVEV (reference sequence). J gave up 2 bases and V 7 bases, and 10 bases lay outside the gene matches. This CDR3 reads CASTPSGGEAYNEQFF. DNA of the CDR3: TGTGCCAGCACCCCGTCCGGGGGGGAGGCCTACAATGAGCAGTTCTTC.

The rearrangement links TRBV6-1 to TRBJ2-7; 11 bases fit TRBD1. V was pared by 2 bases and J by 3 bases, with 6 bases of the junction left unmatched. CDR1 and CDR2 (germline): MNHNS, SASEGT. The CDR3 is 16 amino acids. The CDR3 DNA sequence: TGTGCCAGCAGTGAATTCTTCGGGACAGGGGGCTACGAGCAGTACTTC. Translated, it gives CASSEFFGTGGYEQYF.

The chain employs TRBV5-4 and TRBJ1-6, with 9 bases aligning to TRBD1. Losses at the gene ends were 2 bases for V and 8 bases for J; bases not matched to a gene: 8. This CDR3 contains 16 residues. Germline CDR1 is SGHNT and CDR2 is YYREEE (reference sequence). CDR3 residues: CASSFSTGGLDSPLHF. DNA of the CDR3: TGTGCCAGCAGCTTTTCGACAGGGGGTTTGGATTCACCCCTCCACTTT.

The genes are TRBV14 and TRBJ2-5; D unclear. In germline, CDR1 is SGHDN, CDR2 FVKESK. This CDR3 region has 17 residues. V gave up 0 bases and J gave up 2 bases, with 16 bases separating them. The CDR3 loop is CASSQEYAAEAQETQYF. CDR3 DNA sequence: TGTGCCAGCAGCCAAGAGTACGCCGCGGAAGCTCAAGAGACCCAGTACTTC.

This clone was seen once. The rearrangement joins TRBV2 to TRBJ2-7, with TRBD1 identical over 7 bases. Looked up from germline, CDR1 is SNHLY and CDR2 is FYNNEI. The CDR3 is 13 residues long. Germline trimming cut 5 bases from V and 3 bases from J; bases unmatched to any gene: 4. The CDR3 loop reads CASSPGQFYEQYF. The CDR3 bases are TGTGCCAGCAGTCCGGGACAGTTCTACGAGCAGTACTTC.

The CDR3 loop is CASSPGWGVQETQYF. As DNA, the CDR3 is TGTGCCAGCAGTCCGGGGTGGGGGGTGCAAGAGACCCAGTACTTC. The chain joins TRBV6-5 to TRBJ2-5; D perhaps matches TRBD2 (6 bases). CDR1 MNHEY and CDR2 SVGAGI come from the germline V gene. Trimming took off 5 bases at V and 2 bases at J, with 15 bases between the two ends. The CDR3 spans 15 residues.

The chain's CDR3 is CASARGETYEQYF. The CDR3 DNA reads TGTGCCAGCGCAAGGGGGGAGACCTACGAGCAGTACTTC. V usage is TRBV27 and J usage is TRBJ2-7, with D perhaps given as TRBD1 or TRBD2 (6 bases each). The CDR3 has 13 amino acids. Germline lookup yields CDR1 MNHEY and CDR2 SMNVEV (reference sequence). V was pared by 8 bases and J by 2 bases, with 13 bases between.